The next 27 T cell receptor beta chains were all read from a single sample in a study of T cell responses to AZD1222 COVID-19 vaccine listed by TCRdb under 2021. The time point tag for this specimen amounts to: baseline before first vaccination. The library came from the immunoSEQ multiplex PCR assay. The table comes from immuneACCESS by way of TCRdb, which keeps in-frame sequences with V and J called. Part of the clones is missing from these tables; in studies checked, under half for an unresolved V gene and the rest for unknown reasons. This sample holds 150,000 or so clones; about nine tenths were observed only once. The biggest ten clones account for approximately 20% of the sample. The sample in question was peripheral blood, obtained on day 0 of AZD1222 vaccination. Source of these receptors: an adult in good health.

The gene calls are TRBV7-6 and TRBJ2-3, with a weak D call TRBD1 (5 bases). The CDR3 extends over 14 amino acids. V was cut by 5 bases and J by 3 bases, with 12 bases left in between. From germline, CDR1 is SGHVS and CDR2 FNYEAQ. CDR3 nucleotides: TGTGCCAGCAGCGAAGGGGATAGGACAGATACGCAGTATTTT. Amino acid sequence: CASSEGDRTDTQYF.

The V call is TRBV6-5, the J call TRBJ1-5, with D maybe TRBD1 (5 bases). There are 15 residues in the CDR3. Germline V gene data show CDR1 as MNHEY and CDR2 as SVGAGI. V lost 7 bases and J 1 base, leaving 14 bases between the germline ends. The CDR3 DNA follows: TGTGCCAGCACCCGTTTAGGGACGAGCAATCAGCCCCAGCATTTT. This gives the protein CASTRLGTSNQPQHF.

The genes are TRBV19 and TRBJ1-1; possibly TRBD1 for D (5 bases). This CDR3 contains 13 residues. Germline CDR1 reads LNHDA; CDR2 reads SQIVND (reference sequence). The ends were cut back, 9 bases at V and 6 bases at J, with 17 bases in the middle. CDR3 coding DNA: TGTGCCAGCCTGGGGCAGGCTCGTCCTGAAGCTTTCTTT. Protein: CASLGQARPEAFF.

The chain couples TRBV25-1 to TRBJ1-5; D remains unclear. V shed 2 bases and J shed 9 bases, with 8 bases lying between them. This CDR3 has 12 amino acids. Germline V lookup: CDR1 MGHDK, CDR2 SYGVNS. Here the CDR3 reads CASSEGLGPQHF. CDR3 nucleotides: TGTGCCAGCAGTGAAGGCTTGGGGCCCCAGCATTTT.

The V and J genes are TRBV28 and TRBJ2-7, with 9 bases matching TRBD1. With 6 bases clipped from V and 9 bases from J, the junction kept 12 bases outside the gene matches. The length of the CDR3 is 14 residues. Germline assignment: CDR1 MDHEN and CDR2 SYDVKM. The DNA for the CDR3 is TGTGCCAGCAGCCCACCACGGGACAGGGATAGGCAGTACTTC. Encoded protein: CASSPPRDRDRQYF.

The V gene is TRBV6-6, the J gene TRBJ1-4, with unresolved D. CDR1 is MNHNY, CDR2 SVGAGI, per germline (reference sequence). This CDR3 is 13 amino acids long. V lost 4 bases, J lost 2 bases, and 5 bases lay in between. Written as DNA, the CDR3 is TGTGCCAGCAGTTTGGGTACTAATGAAAAACTGTTTTTT. Residues: CASSLGTNEKLFF.

J is TRBJ1-2 and V is TRBV5-6; unclear D gene. V dropped 4 bases and J dropped 0 bases, with 7 bases sitting between them. The CDR3 is 13 residues long. Germline V gives CDR1 SGHDT, CDR2 YYEEEE. The CDR3: CASSREPNYGYTF. The CDR3 region has the DNA TGTGCCAGCAGCCGGGAGCCTAACTATGGCTACACCTTC. Looking up the rest from reference TRBV5-6 and TRBJ1-2 gives the full variable domain: DAGVTQSPTHLIKTRGQQVTLRCSPKSGHDTVSWYQQALGQGPQFIFQYYEEEERQRGNFPDRFSGHQFPNYSSELNVNALLLGDSALYLCASSREPNYGYTFGSGTRLTVV.

The V and J genes are TRBV12-5 and TRBJ2-2; 13 bases are shared with TRBD2. CDR1 LGHNT and CDR2 FRNRAP come from the germline V gene. The CDR3 length is 16 residues. V gave up 0 bases and J gave up 6 bases; unmatched junction bases: 1. DNA for the CDR3: TGTGCTAGTGGTTTGGTACTAGCGGGGGGGCCCGGGGAGCTGTTTTTT. Translated: CASGLVLAGGPGELFF.

The chain carries TRBV6-4 and TRBJ1-5, with 8 bases lining up with TRBD1. The germline gives CDR1 MRHNA, CDR2 SNTAGT. The CDR3 runs 16 residues. Trimming removed 7 bases from V and 3 bases from J; junction bases left unmatched: 11. DNA of the CDR3: TGTGCCAGCACCCACCTAGGACAGGGCCCCAATCAGCCCCAGCATTTT. Its protein product is CASTHLGQGPNQPQHF.

This chain uses TRBV6-1 with TRBJ1-5; no reliable D call. The CDR3 consists of 16 residues. V was pared by 4 bases and J by 0 bases, with 13 bases between. Germline V CDR1 and CDR2: MNHNS, SASEGT. The CDR3 loop reads CASSARVSTSNQPQHF. The CDR3 DNA follows: TGTGCCAGCAGTGCTAGGGTCTCTACTAGCAATCAGCCCCAGCATTTT.

The chain is built from TRBV15 and TRBJ2-7; 7 bases are a match to TRBD1. The junction had 4 bases not matched to a gene; V was cut back by 2 bases and J by 0 bases. The CDR3 contains 15 residues. Germline CDR1 LNHNV, CDR2 YYDKDF (reference sequence). CDR3 sequence reads: CATSRSRQGSYEQYF. The CDR3 coding sequence is TGTGCCACCAGCAGATCCCGACAGGGCTCCTACGAGCAGTACTTC.

This rearrangement joins TRBV27 to TRBJ1-5; 11 nucleotides match TRBD1. From germline, CDR1 is MNHEY and CDR2 SMNVEV (reference sequence). The V gene end was trimmed by 5 bases and the J gene end by 4 bases; junction bases not matched to a gene: 4. CDR3 length: 15 residues. The CDR3 region is CASSAGTGGNQPQHF. Written as DNA, the CDR3 is TGTGCCAGCAGTGCAGGGACAGGGGGGAATCAGCCCCAGCATTTT.

The CDR3 DNA follows: TGTGCCAGCAGTACCACGGGGTCTAGCACAGATACGCAGTATTTT. Amino acid sequence: CASSTTGSSTDTQYF. The chain has TRBV6-2 or TRBV6-3 and TRBJ2-3, with D possibly matching TRBD2 (5 bases). The germline CDR1 and CDR2 sequences are MNHEY and SVGEGT. The CDR3 loop spans 15 amino acids. The germline V and J ends were trimmed by 5 bases and 0 bases, with 12 bases remaining between them.

The chain joins TRBV6-2 or TRBV6-3 to TRBJ1-6; no firm D call. Trimming shortened V by 2 bases and J by 5 bases, and 13 bases separated the two germline ends. The CDR3 runs 16 residues. Germline V gene sequence: CDR1 MNHEY, CDR2 SVGEGT. CDR3 bases: TGTGCCAGCAGTTACCACTCTTCAGGAAATAATTCACCCCTCCACTTT. Its translation: CASSYHSSGNNSPLHF.

The J gene is TRBJ2-5, the V gene TRBV7-9; D is unclear. Trimming took 3 bases from V and 8 from J, leaving 7 bases between them. Germline CDR1 is SEHNR and CDR2 is FQNEAQ (reference sequence). The CDR3 has 11 amino acids. In DNA, the CDR3 is TGTGCCAGCAGCTTGGCCGACACCCAGTACTTC. It is translated as CASSLADTQYF.

This chain joins TRBV19 and TRBJ2-7; D gene uncertain. This CDR3 region has 14 residues. The V end lost 3 bases, the J end lost 2 bases, and 11 bases lay between the germline ends. Germline-derived CDR1 and CDR2 are LNHDA and SQIVND (reference sequence). The CDR3 protein is CASSIPGITYEQYF. CDR3 DNA: TGTGCCAGTAGTATTCCCGGAATTACCTACGAGCAGTACTTC.

This sequence joins TRBV6-1 and TRBJ1-6, with a tentative D call TRBD1 (6 bases). The length of the CDR3 is 15 residues. Trimming took 7 bases from V and 10 from J, leaving 20 bases between them. Germline-derived CDR1 and CDR2 are MNHNS and SASEGT. The CDR3 region is CASTPGAGRGSPLHF. The CDR3 nucleotides are TGTGCCAGCACCCCGGGGGCGGGGCGAGGGTCACCCCTCCACTTT.

CDR3 protein: CASHGGYTEAFF. DNA for the CDR3: TGTGCCAGCCATGGGGGGTACACTGAAGCTTTCTTT. The chain has TRBV21-1 and TRBJ1-1. TRBV21-1 has pseudogene status. CDR3 length: 12 residues.

This chain joins TRBV9 and TRBJ1-2; D is ambiguous. Trimming left V 0 bases short and J 6 bases short, with 21 bases between. This CDR3 region has 17 residues. Germline values: CDR1 SGDLS, CDR2 YYNGEE. Written as DNA, the CDR3 is TGTGCCAGCAGCGTAGCTACGAGCGACCCCCGCAAACATGGCTACACCTTC. It translates to CASSVATSDPRKHGYTF. The full variable domain, in which reference TRBV9 and TRBJ1-2 provide the parts outside the CDR3, is DSGVTQTPKHLITATGQRVTLRCSPRSGDLSVYWYQQSLDQGLQFLIQYYNGEERAKGNILERFSAQQFPDLHSELNLSSLELGDSALYFCASSVATSDPRKHGYTFGSGTRLTVV.

The chain carries TRBV7-3 and TRBJ1-1, with a weak D call TRBD1 (6 bases). The CDR3 runs to 12 residues. Germline V gene lookup returns CDR1 SGHTA and CDR2 FQGTGA. The V end was cut by 5 bases, the J end by 11 bases, with 15 bases between. The CDR3 region is CASSPGTTGAFF. The CDR3 DNA sequence: TGTGCCAGCAGCCCGGGGACAACGGGGGCTTTCTTT. The entire variable domain, with the rest obtained from reference TRBV7-3 and TRBJ1-1, is as follows: GAGVSQTPSNKVTEKGKYVELRCDPISGHTALYWYRQSLGQGPEFLIYFQGTGAADDSGLPNDRFFAVRPEGSVSTLKIQRTERGDSAVYLCASSPGTTGAFFGQGTRLTVV.

The chain recombines TRBV7-9 with TRBJ2-1; no clear D gene. The germline V gene has CDR1 SEHNR and CDR2 FQNEAQ (reference sequence). The CDR3 is 15 amino acids. V was clipped by 5 bases and J by 8 bases, with 19 bases between them. The CDR3 DNA sequence: TGTGCCAGCAGCACCATGCTGTCCGTAATCCATGAGCAGTTCTTC. Translated, it gives CASSTMLSVIHEQFF.

The chain carries TRBV10-3 and TRBJ2-2, with D unresolved. V lost 0 bases to trimming and J lost 4 bases, with 9 bases between them. The CDR3 consists of 15 residues. CDR1 is ENHRY, CDR2 SYGVKD, per germline. The CDR3 region has the DNA TGTGCCATCAGTGAGTCGCGAGGCCTCACCGGGGAGCTGTTTTTT. Protein sequence: CAISESRGLTGELFF.

This chain joins TRBV29-1 and TRBJ2-3; no clear D gene. The CDR3 loop spans 12 amino acids. V was trimmed by 3 bases and J by 4 bases, leaving 8 bases between them. Germline assignment: CDR1 SQVTM and CDR2 ANQGSEA. The CDR3 region is CSVESGADTQYF. CDR3 bases: TGCAGCGTTGAGTCTGGTGCAGATACGCAGTATTTT.

The chain has TRBV5-1 and TRBJ2-7, with 11 bases fitting TRBD1. This CDR3 comprises 15 residues. The ends lost 4 bases at V and 9 bases at J; junction bases unmatched: 12. Germline V gene data show CDR1 as SGHRS and CDR2 as YFSETQ. The CDR3 sequence is CASSPDRGLVTGQYF. The CDR3 region has the DNA TGCGCCAGCAGCCCGGACAGGGGGCTCGTTACGGGGCAGTACTTC.

The chain couples TRBV6-4 to TRBJ1-2; unclear D gene. The germline gives CDR1 MRHNA, CDR2 SNTAGT. The CDR3 contains 13 residues. Trimming left V 3 bases short and J 8 bases short, with 13 bases between. CDR3 nucleotide sequence: TGTGCCAGCAGTGATACTCGCTCTTCCGGCTACACCTTC. Translated: CASSDTRSSGYTF.

J is TRBJ2-7 and V is TRBV28; the D is unclear. V lost 5 bases to trimming and J lost 0 bases, with 11 bases between them. This CDR3 comprises 14 residues. Germline CDR1 reads MDHEN; CDR2 reads SYDVKM. CDR3 sequence: CASSLTSSSYEQYF. The CDR3 nucleotides are TGTGCCAGCAGTCTCACATCAAGCTCCTACGAGCAGTACTTC. Looking up the rest from reference TRBV28 and TRBJ2-7 gives the full variable domain: DVKVTQSSRYLVKRTGEKVFLECVQDMDHENMFWYRQDPGLGLRLIYFSYDVKMKEKGDIPEGYSVSREKKERFSLILESASTNQTSMYLCASSLTSSSYEQYFGPGTRLTVT.

The chain is built from TRBV6-5 and TRBJ1-3; 8 nucleotides align to TRBD1. V shed 5 bases and J 2 bases; nucleotides not matched to a gene: 5. The CDR3 extends over 15 amino acids. Germline V gene sequence: CDR1 MNHEY, CDR2 SVGAGI. Here the CDR3 DNA reads TGTGCCAGCAGTCGACAGGGGAAAGCTGGAAACACCATATATTTT. This encodes CASSRQGKAGNTIYF.